The 18 T cell receptor beta chains listed next were all sequenced from one sample in a study of OX40 agonist ivuxolimab in advanced cancers. TCRdb's table, derived via immunoSEQ multiplex PCR, lists solely in-frame clones and lacks some. The profile covers under 90,000 clones, with about 85% appearing a single time and approximately 2.2% taken by the ten largest. The sample was CD4+ or CD8+ T cells sorted from blood, taken in a trial of the OX40 agonist ivuxolimab. The receptors were gathered from an adult with an advanced solid tumor such as melanoma, head and neck, liver or kidney cancer.

The genes are TRBV7-2 and TRBJ2-2; D remains ambiguous. V shed 2 bases and J shed 4 bases, with 8 bases lying between them. The CDR3 contains 14 residues. The germline V gene has CDR1 SGHTA and CDR2 FQGNSA. The CDR3 coding sequence is TGTGCCAGCAGCTTAATAAGAAGCACCGGGGAGCTGTTTTTT. This gives the protein CASSLIRSTGELFF.

This clone was detected a few times. V and J are TRBV28 and TRBJ2-1, with 13 bases identical to TRBD2. Germline-derived CDR1 and CDR2 are MDHEN and SYDVKM. The CDR3 spans 17 residues. V lost 8 bases and J lost 1; bases outside the gene matches: 8. The CDR3 DNA reads TGTGCCAGCCAGACTAGCGGGGGGCCCATTTCCTACAATGAGCAGTTCTTC. This gives the protein CASQTSGGPISYNEQFF.

The V gene is TRBV2, the J gene TRBJ2-6; the D is unclear. The CDR3 has 15 residues. Per the germline V gene, CDR1 is SNHLY and CDR2 is FYNNEI. Trimming took off 4 bases at V and 0 bases at J, with 7 bases between the two ends. DNA for the CDR3: TGTGCCAGCAGTGCAACACACTCTGGGGCCAACGTCCTGACTTTC. Translating it yields CASSATHSGANVLTF.

V gene TRBV5-1 combines with J gene TRBJ2-5; 9 bases map to TRBD1. This CDR3 has 14 residues. Unmatched junction bases numbered 4, after V lost 3 bases and J lost 4 bases. The germline gives CDR1 SGHRS, CDR2 YFSETQ. The CDR3 bases are TGCGCCAGCAGCTCGGGACAGGGAGGAGAGACCCAGTACTTC. This translates into CASSSGQGGETQYF.

The chain couples TRBV5-4 to TRBJ1-1; 7 bases line up with TRBD1. The germline gives CDR1 SGHNT, CDR2 YYREEE (reference sequence). The CDR3 sequence is 15 residues long. J lost 2 bases, V lost 4 bases, and 8 bases had no gene match. The CDR3, as DNA: TGTGCCAGCAGCGCCCAGGGGGTGGTAAACACTGAAGCTTTCTTT. Protein sequence: CASSAQGVVNTEAFF.

The chain joins TRBV19 to TRBJ2-7; D possibly uses TRBD1 or TRBD2 (5 bases each). The CDR3 consists of 20 residues. V was pared by 3 bases and J by 2 bases, with 29 bases between. The V gene's germline CDR1 is LNHDA and CDR2 SQIVND (reference sequence). The CDR3 sequence is CASSIGVWGFKPQGTYEQYF. As DNA, the CDR3 is TGTGCCAGTAGTATCGGCGTATGGGGGTTTAAACCCCAGGGAACCTACGAGCAGTACTTC. Looking up the rest from reference TRBV19 and TRBJ2-7 gives the full variable domain: DGGITQSPKYLFRKEGQNVTLSCEQNLNHDAMYWYRQDPGQGLRLIYYSQIVNDFQKGDIAEGYSVSREKKESFPLTVTSAQKNPTAFYLCASSIGVWGFKPQGTYEQYFGPGTRLTVT.

This chain joins TRBV6-5 and TRBJ1-5, with no clear D. V gave up 6 bases and J gave up 8 bases, with 20 bases separating them. The germline gives CDR1 MNHEY, CDR2 SVGAGI. CDR3 length equals 15 residues. DNA for the CDR3: TGTGCCAGCAGCCCCGAGGCAGCTCGGGGAGAGCCCCAGCATTTT. Encoded protein: CASSPEAARGEPQHF.

The chain uses TRBV27 and TRBJ2-7; the match to TRBD1 covers 11 bases. V shed 5 bases and J 3 bases; nucleotides not matched to a gene: 3. The germline V gene encodes CDR1 MNHEY and CDR2 SMNVEV (reference sequence). The CDR3 consists of 14 residues. This CDR3 reads CASSPDRGLYEQYF. For the CDR3, the DNA is TGTGCCAGCAGTCCGGACAGGGGGCTCTACGAGCAGTACTTC.

This clone was detected a few times. The chain is built from TRBV7-9 and TRBJ1-1; TRBD1 might be the D (6 bases). CDR1 and CDR2 (germline): SEHNR, FQNEAQ (reference sequence). The CDR3 has 14 amino acids. Trimming shortened V by 4 bases and J by 5 bases, and 14 bases separated the two germline ends. CDR3 amino acids: CASSSFPGETEAFF. CDR3 bases: TGTGCCAGCAGCTCATTTCCAGGGGAGACTGAAGCTTTCTTT.

The chain joins TRBV28 to TRBJ1-2; D is undetermined. This CDR3 has 17 residues. V shed 2 bases and J shed 2 bases, with 18 bases lying between them. Germline-derived CDR1 and CDR2 are MDHEN and SYDVKM. The CDR3 DNA follows: TGTGCCAGCAGTTTAGTGGCCAGGAGGGATTCCAACTATGGCTACACCTTC. Protein sequence: CASSLVARRDSNYGYTF.

The CDR3 DNA reads TGTGCCAGTAGCCACTCCCGAGGGGTTGAAAATCAGCCCCAGCATTTT. Translating gives CASSHSRGVENQPQHF. V gene TRBV19 combines with J gene TRBJ1-5, with a weak D call TRBD1 (5 bases). Trimming took 6 bases from V and 4 from J, leaving 19 bases between them. This CDR3 spans 16 amino acids. Germline CDR1 is LNHDA and CDR2 is SQIVND (reference sequence).

On this clone itself: The germline gene is not matched at one end of the junction; a read error may be the cause. The rearrangement links TRBV29-1 to TRBJ2-7, with D unresolved. There are 12 residues in the CDR3. Germline CDR1 is SQVTM and CDR2 is ANQGSEA. The CDR3 sequence: CSVRHSSYGQYF. The CDR3 nucleotides are TGCAGCGTGAGGCACAGTTCCTACGGGCAGTACTTC.

The chain employs TRBV6-5 and TRBJ1-6, with D tentatively TRBD1 (5 bases). The germline V and J ends were trimmed by 4 bases and 9 bases, with 16 bases remaining between them. The V gene's germline CDR1 is MNHEY and CDR2 SVGAGI. This CDR3 spans 15 amino acids. CDR3 sequence (DNA): TGTGCCAGCAGTTCGACGGGGGTTCTTGGTTCACCCCTCCACTTT. This encodes CASSSTGVLGSPLHF.

V gene TRBV14 combines with J gene TRBJ2-1; 9 nucleotides match TRBD2. The CDR3 contains 17 residues. CDR1 is SGHDN and CDR2 is FVKESK in the germline V gene. Unmatched junction bases numbered 9, after V lost 0 bases and J lost 6 bases. CDR3 sequence (DNA): TGTGCCAGCAGCCAAGATCCTCTAGCGGGACCTCTCAATGAGCAGTTCTTC. This translates into CASSQDPLAGPLNEQFF.

This chain joins TRBV9 and TRBJ2-2; 8 nucleotides agree with TRBD1. The germline gives CDR1 SGDLS, CDR2 YYNGEE. The CDR3 covers 16 residues. J gave up 3 bases and V 0 bases, and 4 bases lay outside the gene matches. The chain's CDR3 is CASSVEAGGYTGELFF. The CDR3 coding sequence is TGTGCCAGCAGCGTAGAGGCAGGGGGCTACACCGGGGAGCTGTTTTTT.

This sequence joins TRBV28 and TRBJ1-1; weak D call: TRBD1 (5 bases). Germline CDR1 MDHEN, CDR2 SYDVKM. V gave up 7 bases and J gave up 1 base, with 13 bases separating them. The CDR3 spans 14 residues. CDR3 DNA: TGTGCCAGCAATGAAATGGGACGGAACACTGAAGCTTTCTTT. The encoded protein is CASNEMGRNTEAFF.

This sequence joins TRBV2 and TRBJ2-1; D is unclear. V lost 1 base to trimming and J lost 10 bases, with 8 bases between them. The CDR3 spans 12 residues. Germline loops: CDR1 SNHLY, CDR2 FYNNEI. The DNA of the CDR3 is TGTGCCAGCAGTGAAGGGACCCGAGAGCAGTTCTTC. This sequence encodes CASSEGTREQFF. The full variable domain, completed using reference TRBV2 and TRBJ2-1, is EPEVTQTPSHQVTQMGQEVILRCVPISNHLYFYWYRQILGQKVEFLVSFYNNEISEKSEIFDDQFSVERPDGSNFTLKIRSTKLEDSAMYFCASSEGTREQFFGPGTRLTVL.

J is TRBJ2-1 and V is TRBV11-3, with TRBD2 matching 10 bases. CDR3 length: 15 residues. Trimming cost V 4 bases and J 7 bases; bases outside gene matches: 7. Germline CDR1 SGHNT, CDR2 YENEEA. In nucleotides, the CDR3 is TGTGCCAGCAGCTCCTGGACTAGCGGAACAAATGAGCAGTTCTTC. Translation gives CASSSWTSGTNEQFF.